Listed here is a single TCR beta chain. Its specificity is not known. The sample is drawn from a study of blood T cells in healthy people across ages. General observations from the study: It was held that the diversity estimates obtained from one million T cells were underestimates.

Alongside a J-beta primer mix, a sample-barcoded 5' primer served in a second PCR lasting about 7 to 11 cycles. TCRdb fed the 5' RACE reads into MiXCR, producing one record per CDR3 protein. The sample records about 1.5 million distinct CDR3 sequences, approximately 43% being singletons. Germline V lookup: CDR1 SGHVS, CDR2 FQNEAQ. Trimming took off 6 bases at V and 2 bases at J, with 14 bases between the two ends. There are 14 residues in the CDR3. The sequencing input was blood. The chain carries TRBV7-8 and TRBJ2-7; D tentatively reads TRBD1 or TRBD2 (5 bases each). The receptor was derived from a woman aged 18 to 35 in good health. The CDR3, as DNA: TGTGCCAGCAGACTGCCCGGGACCACCTACGAGCAGTACTTC. Protein: CASRLPGTTYEQYF. Complete variable domain (other parts from reference TRBV7-8 and TRBJ2-7): GAGVSQSPRYKVAKRGQDVALRCDPISGHVSLFWYQQALGQGPEFLTYFQNEAQLDKSGLPSDRFFAERPEGSVSTLKIQRTQQEDSAVYLCASRLPGTTYEQYFGPGTRLTVT.